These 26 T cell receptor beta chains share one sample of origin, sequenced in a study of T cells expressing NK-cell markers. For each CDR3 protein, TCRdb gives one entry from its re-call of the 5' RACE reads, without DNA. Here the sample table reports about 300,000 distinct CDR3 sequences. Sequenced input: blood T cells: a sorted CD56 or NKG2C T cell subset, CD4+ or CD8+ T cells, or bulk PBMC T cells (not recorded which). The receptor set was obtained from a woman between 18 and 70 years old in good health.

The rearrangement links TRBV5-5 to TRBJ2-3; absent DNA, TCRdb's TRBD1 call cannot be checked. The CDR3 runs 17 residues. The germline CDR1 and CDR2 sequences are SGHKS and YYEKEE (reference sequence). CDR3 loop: CASSLAALAGGTDTQYF.

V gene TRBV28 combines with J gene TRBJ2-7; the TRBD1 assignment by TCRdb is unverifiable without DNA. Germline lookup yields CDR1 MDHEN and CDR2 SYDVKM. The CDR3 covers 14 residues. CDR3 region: CASSFRTGDHEQYF.

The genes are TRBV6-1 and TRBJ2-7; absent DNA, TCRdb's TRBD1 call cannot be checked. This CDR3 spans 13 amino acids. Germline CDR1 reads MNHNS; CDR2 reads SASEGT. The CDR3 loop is CASSPHDRGEQYF.

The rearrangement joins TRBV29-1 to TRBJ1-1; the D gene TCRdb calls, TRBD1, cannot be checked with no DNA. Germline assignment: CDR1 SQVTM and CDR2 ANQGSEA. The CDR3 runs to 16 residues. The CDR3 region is CSVEDPDRDRGDEAFF.

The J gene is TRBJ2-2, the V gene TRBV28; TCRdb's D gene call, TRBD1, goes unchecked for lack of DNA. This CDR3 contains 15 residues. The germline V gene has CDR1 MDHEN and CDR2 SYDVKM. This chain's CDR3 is CASWGQGSPTGELFF. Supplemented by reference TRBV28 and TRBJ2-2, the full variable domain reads DVKVTQSSRYLVKRTGEKVFLECVQDMDHENMFWYRQDPGLGLRLIYFSYDVKMKEKGDIPEGYSVSREKKERFSLILESASTNQTSMYLCASWGQGSPTGELFFGEGSRLTVL.

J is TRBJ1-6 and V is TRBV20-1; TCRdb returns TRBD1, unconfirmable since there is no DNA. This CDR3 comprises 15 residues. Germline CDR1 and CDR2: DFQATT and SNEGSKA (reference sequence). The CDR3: CSAPGQGAYNSPLHF.

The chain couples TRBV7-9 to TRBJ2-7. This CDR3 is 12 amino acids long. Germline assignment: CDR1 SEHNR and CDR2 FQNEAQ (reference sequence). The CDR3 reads CASSLSFYEQYF.

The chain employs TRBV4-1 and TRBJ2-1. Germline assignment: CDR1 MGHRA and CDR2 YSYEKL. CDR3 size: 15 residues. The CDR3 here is CASSRSMNSYNEQFF.

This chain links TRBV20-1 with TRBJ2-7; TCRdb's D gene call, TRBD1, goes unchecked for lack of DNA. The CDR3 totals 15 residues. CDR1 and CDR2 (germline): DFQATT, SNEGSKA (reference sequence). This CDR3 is CSAMTPGPSTYEQYF.

CDR3 amino acids: CASSFIYEGTSATSTDTQYF. The V call is TRBV28, the J call TRBJ2-3; TCRdb's D call of TRBD2 is untestable without DNA. The germline gives CDR1 MDHEN, CDR2 SYDVKM. There are 20 residues in the CDR3.

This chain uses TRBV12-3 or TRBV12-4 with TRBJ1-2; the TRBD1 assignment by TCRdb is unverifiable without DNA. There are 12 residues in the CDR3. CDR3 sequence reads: CASSTGNYGYTF.

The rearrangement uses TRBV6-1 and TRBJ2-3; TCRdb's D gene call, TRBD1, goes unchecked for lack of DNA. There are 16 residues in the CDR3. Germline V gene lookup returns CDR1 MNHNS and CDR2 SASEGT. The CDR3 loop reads CASRQTGRSSTDTQYF.

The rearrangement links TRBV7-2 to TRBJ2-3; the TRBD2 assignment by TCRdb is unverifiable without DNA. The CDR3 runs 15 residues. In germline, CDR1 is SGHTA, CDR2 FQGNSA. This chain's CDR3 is CASSSGGARTDTQYF.

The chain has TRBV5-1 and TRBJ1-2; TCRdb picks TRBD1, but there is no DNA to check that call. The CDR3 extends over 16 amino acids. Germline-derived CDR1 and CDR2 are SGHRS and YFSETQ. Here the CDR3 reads CASSPGDREGGYGYTF.

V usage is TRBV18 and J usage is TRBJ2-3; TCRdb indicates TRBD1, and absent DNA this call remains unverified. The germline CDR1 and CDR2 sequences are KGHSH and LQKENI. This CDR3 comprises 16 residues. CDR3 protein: CASSPNGSRDTDTQYF.

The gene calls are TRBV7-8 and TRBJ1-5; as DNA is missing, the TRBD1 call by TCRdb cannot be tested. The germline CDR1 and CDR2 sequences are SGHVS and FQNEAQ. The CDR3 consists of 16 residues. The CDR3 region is CASSSRTAYSNQPQHF.

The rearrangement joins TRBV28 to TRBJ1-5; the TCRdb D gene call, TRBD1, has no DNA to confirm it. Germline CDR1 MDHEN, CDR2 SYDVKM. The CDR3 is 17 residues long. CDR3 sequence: CASSPPDRGPSNQPQHF.

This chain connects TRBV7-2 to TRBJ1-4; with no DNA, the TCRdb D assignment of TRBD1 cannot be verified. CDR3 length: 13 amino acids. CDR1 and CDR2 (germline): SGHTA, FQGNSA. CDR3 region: CASSRANNEKLFF.

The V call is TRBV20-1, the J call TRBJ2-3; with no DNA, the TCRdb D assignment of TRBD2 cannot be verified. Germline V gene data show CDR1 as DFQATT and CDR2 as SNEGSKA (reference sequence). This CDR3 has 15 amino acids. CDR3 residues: CSASLVELAPDTQYF.

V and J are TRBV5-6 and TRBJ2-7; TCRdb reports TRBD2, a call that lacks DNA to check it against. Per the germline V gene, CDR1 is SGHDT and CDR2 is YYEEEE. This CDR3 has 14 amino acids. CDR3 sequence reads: CASGLGRARGEQYF.

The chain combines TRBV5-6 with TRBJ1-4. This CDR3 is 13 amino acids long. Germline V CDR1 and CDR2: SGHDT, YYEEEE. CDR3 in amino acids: CASSLDRAEKLFF.

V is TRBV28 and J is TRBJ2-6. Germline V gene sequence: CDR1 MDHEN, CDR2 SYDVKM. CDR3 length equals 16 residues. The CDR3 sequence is CASSFPGFSGANVLTF. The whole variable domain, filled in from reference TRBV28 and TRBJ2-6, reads DVKVTQSSRYLVKRTGEKVFLECVQDMDHENMFWYRQDPGLGLRLIYFSYDVKMKEKGDIPEGYSVSREKKERFSLILESASTNQTSMYLCASSFPGFSGANVLTFGAGSRLTVL.

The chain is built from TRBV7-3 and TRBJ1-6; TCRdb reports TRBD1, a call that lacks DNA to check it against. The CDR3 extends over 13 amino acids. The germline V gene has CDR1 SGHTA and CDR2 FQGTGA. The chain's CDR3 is CASRDSPNSPLHF.

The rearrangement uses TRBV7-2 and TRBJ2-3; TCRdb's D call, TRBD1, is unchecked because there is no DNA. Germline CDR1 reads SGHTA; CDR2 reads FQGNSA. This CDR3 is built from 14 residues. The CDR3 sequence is CASSQGRSTDTQYF.

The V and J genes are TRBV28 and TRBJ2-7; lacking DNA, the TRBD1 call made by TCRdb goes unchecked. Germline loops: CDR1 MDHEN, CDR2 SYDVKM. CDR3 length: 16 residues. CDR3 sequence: CASMEVVRGSGYEQYF.

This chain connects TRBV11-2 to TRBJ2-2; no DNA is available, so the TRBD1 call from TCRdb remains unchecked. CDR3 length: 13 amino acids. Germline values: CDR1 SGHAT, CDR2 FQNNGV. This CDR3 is CASTSWGRVELFF.